The following is a T cell receptor beta chain sequence with its context. The data were obtained in a study of blood T cell repertoires in COVID-19. The CDR3 is 15 residues long. CDR1 and CDR2 from the germline V gene are SGHNT and YYREEE (reference sequence). The V and J ends lost 0 bases and 0 bases respectively, with 9 bases between them. Profiled with immunoSEQ multiplex PCR; TCRdb holds only in-frame clones, not every one. The data show approximately 120,000 clones, with roughly 85% seen just once and about 3% held by the top ten. The sample was peripheral blood. This receptor was obtained from a woman older than 75 with COVID-19, enrolled during active disease. The rearrangement joins TRBV5-4 to TRBJ1-2; D gene ambiguous. In nucleotides, the CDR3 is TGTGCCAGCAGCTTGGCCGCAGGAACTAACTATGGCTACACCTTC. It is translated as CASSLAAGTNYGYTF.